The source of this TCR beta chain is a study of T cell responses to AZD1222 COVID-19 vaccine. Using immunoSEQ multiplex PCR, the repertoire was profiled, and TCRdb retains in-frame clones only, with some absent. The sample carries 100,000 to 150,000 clones, 88% recorded once. Comments on this clone: Its antigen is not identified.

Study-level points and caveats: The sample set comprised mostly white British donors with more females, and clonal diversity was possibly underestimated.

Germline V gene data show CDR1 as SGHDN and CDR2 as FVKESK. The trim removed 5 bases at V and 7 bases at J, leaving 10 bases unmatched. The CDR3 is 14 amino acids. The sample consisted of peripheral blood, taken on day 0 of AZD1222 vaccination. The clonotype originates from an adult in good health. The chain has TRBV14 and TRBJ1-1; 7 bases map to TRBD1. CDR3 sequence: CASSRLQGTDEAFF. CDR3 nucleotides: TGTGCCAGCAGCAGATTACAGGGGACTGATGAAGCTTTCTTT.